Detailed here is one TCR beta chain. Its antigen is as yet unknown. The germline CDR1 and CDR2 sequences are MNHEY and SVGAGI. This CDR3 is 14 amino acids long. The V and J ends lost 5 bases and 6 bases respectively, with 14 bases between them. This sample was included in a study of a mutant IDH1 vaccine in newly diagnosed glioma. Study as a whole: Treated patients showed a male proportion of 62.5%, a female proportion of about 38%, and a mean age of about 41 years.

The sample's time point: baseline, week 1 (first vaccination visit). Treatment reported: pre-vaccination baseline after standard-of-care therapy. Each astrocytoma in the donors was new, WHO grade 3 or 4, IDH1-mutant and ATRX-lost. Assay: immunoSEQ multiplex PCR; the TCRdb copy retains only in-frame clones and omits some. The sample gives tens of thousands of clones, roughly 88% of which show up once; around 2.5% is in the top ten. The study, taken as a whole, reports: Evidence of vaccine-induced immune responses was documented in 80% to 95% of patients.

The input for sequencing was PBMCs, taken from a glioma patient treated with radiotherapy, temozolomide or both. V usage is TRBV6-5 and J usage is TRBJ2-1, with D unresolved. The clonotype originates from a man aged 35-49 years with glioma. The CDR3, as DNA: TGTGCCAGCAGTATAAGGGTCCCCCGCAATGAGCAGTTCTTC. It translates to CASSIRVPRNEQFF.